The 23 T cell receptor beta chains given below trace back to one sample, sequenced in a study of T cell changes during pregnancy in multiple sclerosis. The data were produced by immunoSEQ multiplex PCR, yet TCRdb's version contains in-frame clones alone and is incomplete. The table records approximately 74,000 clones, 80% to 95% of them present only once. The sample was peripheral blood, taken before pregnancy. The receptors come from a female donor with multiple sclerosis, enrolled in a pregnancy study.

The rearrangement uses TRBV6-6 and TRBJ1-2, with D perhaps TRBD1 (5 bases). This CDR3 is 14 amino acids long. Trimming removed 7 bases from V and 2 bases from J, with 14 bases in between. Germline lookup yields CDR1 MNHNY and CDR2 SVGAGI (reference sequence). The CDR3 reads CASTQGFGNYGYTF. CDR3 sequence (DNA): TGTGCCAGCACCCAGGGTTTTGGGAACTATGGCTACACCTTC.

V is TRBV9 and J is TRBJ2-5; TRBD1 agrees at 7 bases. Trimming took 1 base from V and 5 from J; bases not matched to a gene: 8. CDR3 length equals 15 residues. Per the germline V gene, CDR1 is SGDLS and CDR2 is YYNGEE. CDR3 in DNA: TGTGCCAGCAGCGTACGGGACAGCCTGGGGGAGACCCAGTACTTC. Its translation is CASSVRDSLGETQYF.

V gene TRBV27 combines with J gene TRBJ2-1; 9 bases are a match to TRBD2. J gave up 4 bases and V 5 bases, and 9 bases lay outside the gene matches. Germline CDR1 is MNHEY and CDR2 is SMNVEV (reference sequence). CDR3 length: 16 amino acids. The CDR3 nucleotides read TGTGCCAGCAGTGCCTTTAGCGGGAGAAGGTACAATGAGCAGTTCTTC. It is translated as CASSAFSGRRYNEQFF.

The gene calls are TRBV19 and TRBJ2-3; D possibly corresponds to TRBD2 (5 bases). V dropped 3 bases and J dropped 2 bases, with 12 bases sitting between them. Germline-derived CDR1 and CDR2 are LNHDA and SQIVND (reference sequence). CDR3 length equals 15 residues. The DNA for the CDR3 is TGTGCCAGTAGTATTCGGCGGGTTTCCACAGATACGCAGTATTTT. Amino acids: CASSIRRVSTDTQYF.

The chain employs TRBV5-5 and TRBJ1-1, with D unclear. Germline V lookup: CDR1 SGHKS, CDR2 YYEKEE (reference sequence). This CDR3 spans 12 amino acids. V was cut by 3 bases and J by 7 bases, with 10 bases left in between. The CDR3 DNA follows: TGTGCCAGCAGCTGGAGGCAGGTTGAAGCTTTCTTT. Protein sequence: CASSWRQVEAFF.

This chain connects TRBV2 to TRBJ2-1, with D hard to call. Germline V CDR1 and CDR2: SNHLY, FYNNEI. This CDR3 has 14 residues. The V and J ends lost 6 bases and 6 bases respectively, with 15 bases between them. DNA of the CDR3: TGTGCCAGCAGGAAAGCAGGTGAAGTCAATGAGCAGTTCTTC. Translated: CASRKAGEVNEQFF.

The gene calls are TRBV21-1 and TRBJ2-1; the table's D call of TRBD2 was not tested on the DNA. TRBV21-1 is a known pseudogene. The CDR3 is made up of 14 amino acids. The CDR3 is CASSPTRAENEQFF. The CDR3 DNA reads TGTGCCAGCAGCCCGACGAGGGCGGAGAATGAGCAGTTCTTC.

The rearrangement links TRBV30 to TRBJ2-3, with TRBD2 as a possible D gene (5 bases). Per the germline V gene, CDR1 is GTSNPN and CDR2 is SVGIG (reference sequence). The CDR3 extends over 14 amino acids. Trimming shortened V by 5 bases and J by 1 base, and 13 bases separated the two germline ends. CDR3 sequence (DNA): TGTGCCTGGGGGAGTGGGAGCGGCACAGATACGCAGTATTTT. Protein: CAWGSGSGTDTQYF.

This sequence joins TRBV11-3 and TRBJ1-4; TRBD1 might be the D (6 bases). Trimming left V 3 bases short and J 0 bases short, with 17 bases between. Germline V gene data show CDR1 as SGHNT and CDR2 as YENEEA. CDR3 length: 18 residues. In DNA, the CDR3 is TGTGCCAGCAGCTTCGAGGGGGTAGCGGGGTCAACTAATGAAAAACTGTTTTTT. It translates to CASSFEGVAGSTNEKLFF.

This chain uses TRBV7-2 with TRBJ2-1; the D is unclear. Germline V gives CDR1 SGHTA, CDR2 FQGNSA. V was clipped by 1 base and J by 0 bases, with 7 bases between them. The CDR3 is 15 residues long. The DNA of the CDR3 is TGTGCCAGCAGCTTAGTGCGGAGCTCCTACAATGAGCAGTTCTTC. It codes for CASSLVRSSYNEQFF.

A few counts support this clone. V usage is TRBV12-5 and J usage is TRBJ2-7; 9 bases line up with TRBD2. Trimming removed 8 bases from V and 0 bases from J; junction bases left unmatched: 5. Germline V gene lookup returns CDR1 LGHNT and CDR2 FRNRAP. CDR3 length: 14 residues. The CDR3 region has the DNA TGTGCTAGTAGTGCGGGGGGGAACTCCTACGAGCAGTACTTC. This gives the protein CASSAGGNSYEQYF.

This clone is a singleton in its sample. V usage is TRBV4-3 and J usage is TRBJ2-5; perhaps TRBD2 as D (6 bases). CDR1 LGHNA and CDR2 YSLEER come from the germline V gene. The CDR3 length is 14 residues. With 2 bases removed from V and 0 bases from J, the gap between germline ends came to 7 bases. The CDR3 here is CASSQRGYQETQYF. The DNA of the CDR3 is TGCGCCAGCAGCCAACGGGGGTACCAAGAGACCCAGTACTTC.

The rearrangement joins TRBV18 to TRBJ2-6; 8 bases fit TRBD1. The CDR3 totals 19 residues. J lost 0 bases, V lost 3 bases, and 10 bases had no gene match. Germline lookup yields CDR1 KGHSH and CDR2 LQKENI. The DNA for the CDR3 is TGTGCCAGCTCACCGATACCGGGACAGGCCCCCTCTGGGGCCAACGTCCTGACTTTC. Encoded protein: CASSPIPGQAPSGANVLTF.

The chain joins TRBV4-1 to TRBJ2-5, with 8 bases identical to TRBD2. The germline CDR1 and CDR2 sequences are MGHRA and YSYEKL. V lost 2 bases to trimming and J lost 2 bases; unmatched junction nucleotides: 10. The CDR3 length is 17 residues. The CDR3 DNA follows: TGCGCCAGCAGCCAACACTACGCACTAGCGGAACAAGAGACCCAGTACTTC. Translating it yields CASSQHYALAEQETQYF.

This chain connects TRBV5-1 to TRBJ2-2, with 13 nucleotides matching TRBD2. Trimming at V came to 3 bases and at J to 2 bases, leaving 4 bases not matched to a gene. The CDR3 has 17 residues. Germline lookup yields CDR1 SGHRS and CDR2 YFSETQ. CDR3 sequence (DNA): TGCGCCAGCAGCTGGACTAGCGGGAGCCCTAACACCGGGGAGCTGTTTTTT. Translation: CASSWTSGSPNTGELFF. Filled out from reference TRBV5-1 and TRBJ2-2, the complete variable domain reads KAGVTQTPRYLIKTRGQQVTLSCSPISGHRSVSWYQQTPGQGLQFLFEYFSETQRNKGNFPGRFSGRQFSNSRSEMNVSTLELGDSALYLCASSWTSGSPNTGELFFGEGSRLTVL.

CDR3 protein: CASTLRTGLSTDTQYF. The CDR3 nucleotides read TGTGCCAGTACCCTAAGGACAGGTCTTAGCACAGATACGCAGTATTTT. The rearrangement joins TRBV19 to TRBJ2-3, with 7 bases matching TRBD1. Trimming removed 7 bases from V and 0 bases from J; junction bases left unmatched: 10. CDR1 LNHDA and CDR2 SQIVND come from the germline V gene (reference sequence). The CDR3 runs to 16 residues.

A few counts support this clone. The CDR3 DNA is TGTGCCAGCAGTTTAGAACAGCAAGAGACCCAGTACTTC. Amino acid sequence: CASSLEQQETQYF. The V gene is TRBV28, the J gene TRBJ2-5; D is uncertain. V shed 2 bases and J shed 2 bases, with 6 bases lying between them. The CDR3 is made up of 13 amino acids. Germline CDR1 and CDR2: MDHEN and SYDVKM.

The chain has TRBV5-8 and TRBJ1-3; no firm D call. The CDR3 has 16 residues. V lost 3 bases to trimming and J lost 0 bases, with 13 bases between them. The V gene's germline CDR1 is SGHTS and CDR2 YDEGEE. The CDR3 sequence: CASSYHSLSSGNTIYF. CDR3 DNA: TGTGCCAGCAGCTACCACAGTCTTTCCTCTGGAAACACCATATATTTT.

The rearrangement joins TRBV5-6 to TRBJ1-3; TRBD1 matches 12 bases. Germline V gives CDR1 SGHDT, CDR2 YYEEEE. V shed 3 bases and J 4 bases; nucleotides not matched to a gene: 5. The CDR3 loop spans 16 amino acids. The CDR3 sequence is CASSSGTGGSGNTIYF. The DNA of the CDR3 is TGTGCCAGCAGCTCAGGGACAGGGGGCTCGGGAAACACCATATATTTT.

This chain joins TRBV27 and TRBJ2-1; D is perhaps TRBD1 (6 bases). Germline CDR1 is MNHEY and CDR2 is SMNVEV (reference sequence). The CDR3 has 16 residues. The V end was cut by 2 bases, the J end by 0 bases, with 11 bases between. CDR3: CASSLQTGSSYNEQFF. DNA of the CDR3: TGTGCCAGCAGTTTACAAACAGGGTCCTCCTACAATGAGCAGTTCTTC.

The chain employs TRBV29-1 and TRBJ1-2, with D possibly TRBD1 on 6 matching bases. V was shortened by 8 bases and J by 0 bases, with 13 bases between the two germline ends. Germline loops: CDR1 SQVTM, CDR2 ANQGSEA. The CDR3 runs 13 residues. The DNA for the CDR3 is TGCAGCATTCTGACAGGAGCTAACTATGGCTACACCTTC. It encodes CSILTGANYGYTF.

The rearrangement uses TRBV5-4 and TRBJ1-4; 7 nucleotides agree with TRBD1. This CDR3 comprises 15 residues. The germline V gene encodes CDR1 SGHNT and CDR2 YYREEE (reference sequence). J gave up 6 bases and V 0 bases, and 5 bases lay outside the gene matches. DNA of the CDR3: TGTGCCAGCAGCTTGGTAGGGGGCTCTCATGAAAAACTGTTTTTT. Translated, it gives CASSLVGGSHEKLFF.

For the CDR3, the DNA is TGTGCCAGCAGTTTATGGGCAGGGGGTGATAGGGAGCAGTACTTC. It translates to CASSLWAGGDREQYF. The chain recombines TRBV27 with TRBJ2-7; 7 bases map to TRBD1. The germline CDR1 and CDR2 sequences are MNHEY and SMNVEV (reference sequence). The CDR3 is 15 amino acids. Trimming took 1 base from V and 7 from J; bases not matched to a gene: 10.